The sequence of this T cell receptor (beta chain) was determined in a study of response to subunit inactivated influenza vaccine. There are 13 residues in the CDR3. Germline values: CDR1 SGHTA, CDR2 FQGNSA. Trimming left V 3 bases short and J 3 bases short, with 8 bases between. This clonotype was seen only a few times. The antigen is unknown. TCRdb re-called the RT-PCR reads through MiXCR, storing one row per CDR3 protein. This table holds hundreds of thousands of distinct CDR3 sequences, 10% to 15% found once. Study-wide results and caveats: The authors offered the suggestion that each seasonal influenza vaccination recruits few new T cells.

The clonotype originates from a man aged 45-65 years who received an inactivated influenza vaccine. The V call is TRBV7-2, the J call TRBJ2-5; D might be TRBD1 (6 bases). The material sequenced was PBMCs from blood, taken on the day of vaccination. In DNA, the CDR3 is TGTGCCAGCAGCTTCGGACAGAAAGAGACCCAGTACTTC. Its protein product is CASSFGQKETQYF.